What follows describes a single TCR beta chain. This specimen comes from a study of blood T cell repertoires in COVID-19. For the study at large: There were acute and convalescent COVID-19 samples, and they came from the United States, Italy and Spain.

V dropped 4 bases and J dropped 9; count of bases not matched to a gene: 13. The germline gives CDR1 SGHRS, CDR2 YFSETQ. CDR3 length: 16 residues. Profiling relied on immunoSEQ multiplex PCR, and the TCRdb table lists in-frame clones only, not all of them. The sample contains some 390,000 clones, about 90% of which appear only once. Sequencing input: PBMCs or T cells enriched from blood (not recorded which). The chain uses TRBV5-1 and TRBJ1-6, with 7 bases identical to TRBD1. The source of this sequence is a young woman who had recovered from COVID-19. DNA for the CDR3: TGCGCCAGCAGCCCACCCGAGACAGGGTGGGGTTCACCCCTCCACTTT. Translation: CASSPPETGWGSPLHF.